The 14 T cell receptor beta chains presented below share a single source sample, sequenced in a study of cytomegalovirus exposure and HLA in healthy donors. Profiled with immunoSEQ multiplex PCR; TCRdb holds only in-frame clones, not every one. The sample carries roughly 100,000 clones, 70% to 90% recorded once. Sequencing input: PBMCs. The receptors here all came from a young woman in good health and CMV-seropositive.

The chain carries TRBV29-1 and TRBJ1-2; D is ambiguous. This CDR3 is 10 amino acids long. In germline, CDR1 is SQVTM, CDR2 ANQGSEA. V lost 7 bases and J lost 12, with 15 bases in between. The CDR3 loop is CSALTFENTF. CDR3 bases: TGCAGCGCTCTGACATTTGAGAACACCTTC.

The genes are TRBV15 and TRBJ2-3; a possible D gene is TRBD1 (6 bases). The length of the CDR3 is 14 residues. V lost 2 bases and J lost 3, with 9 bases in between. Germline V gene sequence: CDR1 LNHNV, CDR2 YYDKDF (reference sequence). CDR3 bases: TGTGCCACCAGCAGAACTACAGGGACAGATACGCAGTATTTT. The encoded protein is CATSRTTGTDTQYF.

This chain links TRBV9 with TRBJ1-2; 8 bases are a match to TRBD1. The trim removed 4 bases at V and 5 bases at J, leaving 7 bases unmatched. The CDR3 contains 14 residues. From germline, CDR1 is SGDLS and CDR2 YYNGEE. The CDR3 DNA follows: TGTGCCAGCAGCACCGGTCAGGGGGCTTATGGCTACACCTTC. Its protein product is CASSTGQGAYGYTF.

The CDR3 coding sequence is TGTGCCAGCTCAGAACAGGGGTTTGGGATGACCCAGCATTTT. Encoded protein: CASSEQGFGMTQHF. This chain links TRBV18 with TRBJ1-5; TRBD1 matches 7 bases. V was pared by 5 bases and J by 11 bases, with 12 bases of the junction left unmatched. The CDR3 contains 14 residues. The germline V gene has CDR1 KGHSH and CDR2 LQKENI.

The chain employs TRBV29-1 and TRBJ2-5; TRBD2 matches at 12 bases. This CDR3 comprises 15 residues. Germline-derived CDR1 and CDR2 are SQVTM and ANQGSEA. V shed 6 bases, J shed 5 bases, and the junction held 10 bases outside the gene matches. CDR3 in amino acids: CSVGHLAGGLETQYF. The CDR3, as DNA: TGCAGCGTCGGACACCTAGCGGGGGGGCTGGAGACCCAGTACTTC.

The chain employs TRBV4-1 and TRBJ2-1, with 9 positions matching TRBD2. The CDR3 contains 16 residues. CDR1 is MGHRA, CDR2 YSYEKL, per germline. J lost 7 bases, V lost 0 bases, and 7 bases had no gene match. The CDR3 region is CASSQDPDLAGNEQFF. CDR3 nucleotides: TGCGCCAGCAGCCAAGATCCCGATCTAGCGGGGAATGAGCAGTTCTTC.

This clone appeared a few times. V is TRBV27 and J is TRBJ2-2, with 7 positions matching TRBD2. The CDR3 is 13 residues long. Germline CDR1 reads MNHEY; CDR2 reads SMNVEV (reference sequence). V lost 5 bases to trimming and J lost 5 bases; unmatched junction nucleotides: 2. CDR3 residues: CASSTGGTGELFF. The CDR3, as DNA: TGTGCCAGCAGTACCGGGGGGACCGGGGAGCTGTTTTTT.

This sequence joins TRBV28 and TRBJ2-5; the D gene is possibly TRBD2 (6 bases). From germline, CDR1 is MDHEN and CDR2 SYDVKM. The V and J ends lost 6 bases and 1 base respectively, with 12 bases between them. This CDR3 is 14 amino acids long. The CDR3 is CASRYSGGQETQYF. The CDR3, as DNA: TGTGCCAGCAGATACTCCGGGGGCCAAGAGACCCAGTACTTC.

CDR3 DNA sequence: TGTGCCAGCAGCTTAGGGGGCACGTACAATGAGCAGTTCTTC. It translates to CASSLGGTYNEQFF. V usage is TRBV11-2 and J usage is TRBJ2-1; a weak D match, TRBD1 (5 bases). The CDR3 totals 14 residues. V lost 1 base and J 4 bases, leaving 8 bases between the germline ends. The V gene's germline CDR1 is SGHAT and CDR2 FQNNGV.

The chain couples TRBV6-5 to TRBJ1-2; D gene ambiguous. Germline loops: CDR1 MNHEY, CDR2 SVGAGI. The CDR3 is 11 amino acids. Trimming took off 9 bases at V and 5 bases at J, with 10 bases between the two ends. The CDR3 spells CASSTRYGYTF. DNA for the CDR3: TGTGCCAGTTCCACAAGATATGGCTACACCTTC.

The chain couples TRBV2 to TRBJ1-5; unclear D gene. V lost 4 bases to trimming and J lost 8 bases, with 12 bases between them. Germline V gene lookup returns CDR1 SNHLY and CDR2 FYNNEI. The CDR3 loop spans 13 amino acids. CDR3 sequence (DNA): TGTGCCAGCAGTGCGCGCGGGGTTGAGCCCCAGCATTTT. Its protein product is CASSARGVEPQHF. The variable domain in full, completed from reference TRBV2 and TRBJ1-5, reads EPEVTQTPSHQVTQMGQEVILRCVPISNHLYFYWYRQILGQKVEFLVSFYNNEISEKSEIFDDQFSVERPDGSNFTLKIRSTKLEDSAMYFCASSARGVEPQHFGDGTRLSIL.

The chain carries TRBV19 and TRBJ2-3, with D perhaps matching TRBD2 (5 bases). Looked up from germline, CDR1 is LNHDA and CDR2 is SQIVND (reference sequence). V gave up 3 bases and J gave up 1 base, with 11 bases separating them. This CDR3 contains 15 residues. The CDR3 coding sequence is TGTGCCAGTAGTATCGGAGCGGTACGCACAGATACGCAGTATTTT. Translated: CASSIGAVRTDTQYF.

This clone occurred once. The CDR3 protein is CASSKSYRQLNYGYTF. The CDR3 DNA reads as TGTGCCAGCAGCAAATCTTATAGACAGCTTAACTATGGCTACACCTTC. This chain joins TRBV21-1 and TRBJ1-2; TRBD1, the D gene given by the table, was not confirmed from the DNA. TRBV21-1 corresponds to a pseudogene. CDR3 length equals 16 residues.

This clone was detected a few times. This chain links TRBV29-1 with TRBJ1-4, with a weak D call TRBD1 (5 bases). The CDR3 extends over 15 amino acids. V gave up 8 bases and J gave up 8 bases, with 24 bases separating them. Germline CDR1 is SQVTM and CDR2 is ANQGSEA. The CDR3 region is CSTLEREGTEEKLFF. DNA for the CDR3: TGCAGCACATTGGAGAGAGAGGGGACTGAGGAAAAACTGTTTTTT.